This T cell receptor beta chain was observed in a study of T cell responses to AZD1222 COVID-19 vaccine. The V gene end was trimmed by 7 bases and the J gene end by 6 bases; junction bases not matched to a gene: 9. The CDR3 has 14 amino acids. Looked up from germline, CDR1 is MNHEY and CDR2 is SMNVEV (reference sequence). Libraries were prepared by immunoSEQ multiplex PCR; TCRdb keeps only in-frame clonotypes and omits some of them. Among approximately 60,000 clones listed, 84% were seen once. J is TRBJ2-4 and V is TRBV27; 7 bases align to TRBD2. This receptor was identified in an adult in good health. The sample consisted of peripheral blood, taken on day 0 of AZD1222 vaccination. The CDR3 spells CASKSGTLGNIQYF. DNA of the CDR3: TGTGCCAGCAAAAGCGGGACCCTAGGAAACATTCAGTACTTC.